The TCR beta chain under discussion was sequenced for a study of cytomegalovirus exposure and HLA in healthy donors (TCRdb year 2017). Describing the broader study: According to an earlier analysis of several hundred of the donors, roughly 180 million T cells yielded 90 million to 130 million unique TCR beta sequences and 276 Gb of sequence data. An early release covering roughly 640 HLA-typed donors comprised roughly 300 gigabases of sequencing data and around 80 million unique TCR sequences. Among the roughly 370 genotyped donors, approximately 81% belonged to the genetic ancestry cluster associated with self-reported Caucasian donors. The study aimed to test whether signatures of past pathogen exposure could be identified by cataloging public T cell receptors. The T cell repertoires of 666 subjects were profiled by immunosequencing and related to cytomegalovirus serostatus. Along with the approximately 670-subject first cohort, a separate validation cohort of approximately 110 different subjects was used. To predict cytomegalovirus infection status, the study brought together high-throughput TCR immunosequencing, statistical association of individual TCRs with disease status, and machine learning. To study patterns of TCR occurrence, a later analysis re-analyzed previously published TCR beta repertoires from around 660 donors and added high-resolution HLA genotyping. Rather than drawing on any new phenotypic data, the later analysis identified candidate immune exposures from TCR beta sequences and the way those sequences occurred across donors. An earlier analysis of around 580 of the donors used high-throughput TCR beta sequencing to judge whether each TCR beta V gene segment behaved as functional or pseudogenic. Alongside the repertoire data, information on donor age, sex, ethnicity and CMV serostatus was compiled. A later genetic analysis took genome-wide SNP genotypes for about 60% of the roughly 670 donors and used that subset as a discovery cohort. Every discovery cohort repertoire had been produced on one sequencing platform. HLA typing included class I and class II loci at four-digit resolution. The number of typed donors differed by locus: roughly 629-640 for A, B, C, DRB1 and DQB1; 522 for DQA1; over 600 for DPA1; and around 470 for DPB1. Roughly 5 DR-DQ haplotypes were handled as single units for association and clustering because linkage in the cohort was strong. Among some 410 genotyped donors of the cohort, an average of approximately 250,000 unique TCR beta nucleotide sequences were sequenced per donor, roughly 18% of them non-productive. Paper-wide results and their limitations: A later genetic analysis associated a missense DCLRE1C variant with V-gene and J-gene trimming of TCR beta chains, and an independent cohort replicated the association. Most TCR sequences were observed very rarely across donors, whereas some public TCRs were present in many individuals. Broadly in line with IMGT annotations, most TCR beta V segments showed up in productive rearrangements about 87% or about 30% of the time in an earlier analysis of around 550 of the donors. Linkage disequilibrium might explain the correlated functional status among segregating V segments, but an unknown experimental factor could not be excluded. Roughly uniform sequencing depth across donors was assumed in presence/absence analyses, although this assumption may not hold. According to a later analysis, most CMV-associated TCR beta chains appeared to be HLA-restricted, and the HLA associations seemed to be driven largely by CMV exposure. The authors suggested that the approach could potentially be generalized to other disease states and immunological phenotypes. Some IMGT-functional V segments, including TRBV6-2 and TRBV6-3, could not be told apart with the 87-base-pair reads, so those segments were excluded. Compared with the roughly 670-donor mean, donors in an Asian-associated ancestry cluster had fewer N-insertions in productive TCRs, according to a later genetic analysis. Three of the identified cytomegalovirus-associated TCR beta chains were confirmed in vitro to be specific for cytomegalovirus antigens. This cohort had only TCR beta chains sequenced, and the lack of alpha or paired-chain data limited which features could be detected. A later analysis reported that several top co-occurrence clusters appeared linked to parvovirus B19, influenza, CMV and Epstein-Barr virus. For the cohort, immune exposure information was limited to CMV serostatus. Because counts were too low, seventeen rarely observed V segments, including chromosome 9 orphons, were excluded from the earlier analysis of several hundred of the donors. The sequencing pipeline was judged likely to have produced a cluster of highly shared sequence variants as a technical artifact. A total of 150 to 200 TCR beta chains were listed by the study as associated with cytomegalovirus. Cytomegalovirus status was reported to be diagnosed by the classifier with high specificity and sensitivity in both the original and validation cohorts. A further reported finding was that TCR beta sequences accurately predicted the HLA-A and HLA-B alleles for most subjects in the first cohort. Specific HLA alleles were associated with 15,000 to 20,000 TCR beta sequences at a false discovery rate of 0.05 in a later analysis. Strong co-occurrence of HLA alleles, especially DR and DQ, made assigning TCR associations to individual alleles difficult. A later analysis found that HLA-associated TCR beta chains were more clonally expanded and had lower generation probabilities than equally common non-associated chains. In a later analysis, TCR association rates were found to vary across HLA loci, with the most associated TCRs seen for DRB1 alleles and the fewest for HLA-C alleles. Because HLA typing was missing for some donors at each locus, association tests included only the typed subset.

The library was obtained by the immunoSEQ multiplex PCR assay. For the multiplex PCR, a mixture combining 60 forward primers for TCR Vbeta segments and 13 reverse primers for TCR Jbeta segments was used. Amplification of the CDR3 region of rearranged TCR beta genes was performed with a multiplex PCR assay on genomic DNA. Amplified TCR beta libraries were sequenced as 87-base-pair reads on the Illumina HiSeq System. The paper's processing steps were these. A later analysis tallied 75 million to 85 million unique TCR beta chains across the 610 or so repertoires, and 10 million to 11 million of those chains were shared by two or more donors. A nearest-neighbor algorithm error-corrected the raw reads and collapsed the reads into unique sequences, merging closely related sequences to remove PCR and sequencing errors. V, D and J gene segments were assigned by aligning CDR3 sequences to IMGT reference sequences. For a sequence to be retained, a match of at least six nucleotides was required to both a V gene segment and a J gene segment. A rearrangement counted as productive if the CDR3 had no stop codons and remained in frame with V and J, and every other rearrangement counted as non-productive. CDR3 was defined according to IMGT convention as the region running from the second conserved V-encoded cysteine to the conserved J-encoded phenylalanine. The earlier analysis of 500 to 600 of the donors excluded sequences that lacked an unambiguous match to a single V gene segment. An earlier analysis of fewer than 750 of the donors called V segments functional above 56.7% productive rearrangements and segregating when the between-donor standard deviation exceeded 5%. A statistical classification framework was built to diagnose cytomegalovirus status from the catalog of TCR beta chain sequences. In a later analysis, TCR nucleotide sequences were compared against IMGT/GENE-DB human TR gene sequences so that V and J genes could be assigned. A later analysis assigned CDR3 sequences and most-parsimonious VDJ recombination scenarios with the TCRdist pipeline. In a later analysis, every TCR beta chain was defined by the combination of its CDR3 amino acid sequence and its V-gene family, and reads without a unique V-gene family were dropped. To address suspected cross-contamination and a sequencing artifact, a later analysis removed approximately 590 highly shared, low-generation-probability nucleotide sequences. In a later analysis, a clonal expansion index was calculated for each public chain from normalized within-repertoire ranks of inferred template counts. Generation probabilities in a later analysis came from a VDJ recombination model fitted to out-of-frame rearrangements, and those results were checked against IGoR. Hypergeometric tests were used in a later analysis to score TCR-TCR, TCR-HLA and TCR-CMV co-occurrence, with a repertoire-size bias correction applied to the TCR pairs. False discovery rates were estimated in a later analysis by permuting HLA or CMV assignments 20 times. A later analysis grouped co-occurring TCRs with DBSCAN, adding TCRdist sequence similarity when clustering within HLA-allele-positive subsets. Repertoires with fewer than 30,000 or more than 120,000 public chains, plus five repertoires with anomalous nucleotide sharing, were excluded from co-occurrence clustering. Held by TCRdb, this immuneACCESS table contains in-frame sequences only and omits some clones. Under half of the omission traces to an unresolved V gene where checked; the cause of the rest is unknown. From that table come the V and J calls and clone size; the DNA was used to work out D and trimming. Present in this sample are 250,000 to 350,000 clones, about 80% of which were seen just once. Together, the top ten hold less than 0.4% of the sample.

As encoded in the germline V gene (reference sequence), CDR1 is MNHEY while CDR2 is SMNVEV. The CDR3 spans 15 residues, from the cysteine through the phenylalanine. CDR3 DNA is the only sequence kept; it has 45 bases, read in frame from the first base. Trimming costs V 2 bases and J 2 bases, and their ends lie 10 bases apart. The cohort was made up of about 610 healthy bone marrow donors. At the time of sampling, all cohort members were nominally healthy, though unrecorded immune exposures were likely present. The donor was CMV seronegative and belonged to the group of around 350 seronegative cohort members. A peripheral blood sample was collected from each donor, and TCR beta sequencing was performed on peripheral blood mononuclear cells. The Qiagen DNeasy Blood Extraction Kit was used to extract genomic DNA from the blood cell samples. Comment on this clone: Its antigen is not yet known. No base quality information exists; no much larger clone differs at one position.

Recombination joined TRBV27 with TRBJ2-1, with no D gene named confidently. The receptor was isolated from a girl aged 2 to 10 in good health and CMV-seronegative. The source material was PBMCs. The CDR3 sequence is CASSLMARTYNEQFF. The DNA sequence follows: TGTGCCAGCAGTTTAATGGCCAGGACCTACAATGAGCAGTTCTTC.